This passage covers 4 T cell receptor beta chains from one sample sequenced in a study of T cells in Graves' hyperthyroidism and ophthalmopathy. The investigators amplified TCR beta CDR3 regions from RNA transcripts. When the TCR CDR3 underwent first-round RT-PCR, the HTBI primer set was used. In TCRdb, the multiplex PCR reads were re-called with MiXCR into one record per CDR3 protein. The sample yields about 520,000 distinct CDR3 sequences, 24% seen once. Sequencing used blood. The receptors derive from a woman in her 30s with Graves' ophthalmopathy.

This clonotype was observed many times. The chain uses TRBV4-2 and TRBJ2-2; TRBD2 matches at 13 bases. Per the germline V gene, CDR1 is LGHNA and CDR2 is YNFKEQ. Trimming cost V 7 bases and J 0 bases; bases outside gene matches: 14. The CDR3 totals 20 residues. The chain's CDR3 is CASTRPMQTSGGPNTGELFF. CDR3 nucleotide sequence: TGTGCCAGCACCAGACCGATGCAGACTAGCGGGGGGCCGAACACCGGGGAGCTGTTTTTT.

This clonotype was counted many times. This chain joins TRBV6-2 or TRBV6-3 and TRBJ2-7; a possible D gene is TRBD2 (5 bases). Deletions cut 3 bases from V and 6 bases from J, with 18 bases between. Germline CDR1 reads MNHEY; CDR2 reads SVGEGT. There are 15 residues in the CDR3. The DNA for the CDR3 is TGTGCCAGCAGTTATCGGGCGCTAGCAGCAGGCGAGCAGTACTTC. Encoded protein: CASSYRALAAGEQYF.

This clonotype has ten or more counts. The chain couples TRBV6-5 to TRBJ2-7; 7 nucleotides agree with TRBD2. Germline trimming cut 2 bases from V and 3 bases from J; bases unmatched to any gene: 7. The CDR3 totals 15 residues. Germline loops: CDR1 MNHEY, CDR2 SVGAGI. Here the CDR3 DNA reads TGTGCCAGCAGTTACGCACCGGGGGAGGGCTACGAGCAGTACTTC. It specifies CASSYAPGEGYEQYF.

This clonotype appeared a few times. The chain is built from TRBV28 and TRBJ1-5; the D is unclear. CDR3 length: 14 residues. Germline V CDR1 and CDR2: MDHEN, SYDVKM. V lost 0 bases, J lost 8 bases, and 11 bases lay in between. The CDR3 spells CASSLWSGWEPQHF. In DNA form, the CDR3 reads TGTGCCAGCAGTTTATGGTCGGGTTGGGAGCCCCAGCATTTT.